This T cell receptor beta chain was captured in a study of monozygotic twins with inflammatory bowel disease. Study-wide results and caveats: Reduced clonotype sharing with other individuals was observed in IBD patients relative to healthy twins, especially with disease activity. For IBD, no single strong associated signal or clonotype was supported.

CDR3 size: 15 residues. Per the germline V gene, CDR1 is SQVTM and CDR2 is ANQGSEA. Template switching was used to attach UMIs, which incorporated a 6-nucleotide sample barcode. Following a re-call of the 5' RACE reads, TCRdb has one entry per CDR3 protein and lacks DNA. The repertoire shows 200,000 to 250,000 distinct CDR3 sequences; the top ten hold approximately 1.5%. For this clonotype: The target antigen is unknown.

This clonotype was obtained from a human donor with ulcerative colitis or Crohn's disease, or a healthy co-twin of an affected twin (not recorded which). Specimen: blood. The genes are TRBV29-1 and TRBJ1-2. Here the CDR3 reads CSVEGSSGRYYGYTF.